This entry lists 12 T cell receptor beta chains sequenced from one sample in a study of identical twins. TCRdb re-derived calls from the 5' RACE reads in MiXCR, one entry per CDR3 protein. The repertoire holds 550,000 to 700,000 distinct CDR3 sequences, with approximately 9.6% as singletons. This sample also belongs to another study, concerning yellow fever vaccine responses in identical twins.

The sample consisted of PBMCs. Receptor source: a woman aged 18-29 years in good health.

J is TRBJ2-7 and V is TRBV7-2, with D hard to call. Trimming left V 0 bases short and J 6 bases short, with 9 bases between. Germline V gene sequence: CDR1 SGHTA, CDR2 FQGNSA. The CDR3 runs 13 residues. CDR3 nucleotides: TGTGCCAGCAGCTTAGCAAGTAGAGGCGAGCAGTACTTC. Its translation: CASSLASRGEQYF.

This clonotype was detected many times. The rearrangement joins TRBV29-1 to TRBJ2-3; perhaps TRBD2 as D (5 bases). CDR3 length: 15 residues. V shed 3 bases and J shed 6 bases, with 19 bases lying between them. The V gene's germline CDR1 is SQVTM and CDR2 ANQGSEA. The CDR3 nucleotides are TGCAGCGTTGAGGTAGAGGGCTTCAATACCGATACGCAGTATTTT. Translating gives CSVEVEGFNTDTQYF.

With regard to this clonotype: Relative to the germline gene, one junction end is altered; a read error may explain this. The CDR3 is CSAREMPGLQLEF. DNA for the CDR3: TGCAGTGCTAGAGAGATGCCGGGGCTTCAGTTGGAGTTT. The rearrangement links TRBV20-1 to TRBJ2-3; D is perhaps TRBD1 or TRBD2 (5 bases each). Germline V gene lookup returns CDR1 DFQATT and CDR2 SNEGSKA (reference sequence). This CDR3 spans 13 amino acids.

At least ten counts were recorded for this clonotype. The chain employs TRBV29-1 and TRBJ2-1; TRBD1 agrees at 11 bases. Germline V gives CDR1 SQVTM, CDR2 ANQGSEA. The CDR3 has 13 residues. Losses at the gene ends were 7 bases for V and 3 bases for J; bases not matched to a gene: 2. Here the CDR3 reads CSAGTGGYNEQFF. The CDR3 region has the DNA TGCAGCGCCGGGACAGGGGGCTACAATGAGCAGTTCTTC.

The rearrangement uses TRBV18 and TRBJ2-7, with 10 nucleotides matching TRBD1. This CDR3 is 15 amino acids long. CDR1 is KGHSH, CDR2 LQKENI, per germline. J was trimmed by 4 bases and V by 4 bases; bases with no gene match: 7. CDR3 DNA sequence: TGTGCCAGCTCACAGGGACAGGGGCAATCATACGAGCAGTACTTC. It yields the protein CASSQGQGQSYEQYF.

This clonotype was seen only a few times. The gene calls are TRBV20-1 and TRBJ1-4; possible D gene TRBD1, 5 bases. Trimming cost V 6 bases and J 7 bases, with 24 bases left between them. Germline V gene data show CDR1 as DFQATT and CDR2 as SNEGSKA (reference sequence). The CDR3 has 16 amino acids. The CDR3 here is CSAPGSLGGLGEKLFF. In nucleotides, the CDR3 is TGCAGTGCCCCTGGATCCCTGGGGGGGTTGGGTGAAAAACTGTTTTTT.

This clonotype was picked up many times. The chain is built from TRBV27 and TRBJ1-1, with D perhaps matching TRBD1 (5 bases). V was pared by 3 bases and J by 6 bases, with 11 bases between. The CDR3 sequence is 13 residues long. Germline CDR1 MNHEY, CDR2 SMNVEV (reference sequence). CDR3 coding DNA: TGTGCCAGCAGTTTGACTGGAGGGGCTGAAGCTTTCTTT. Encoded protein: CASSLTGGAEAFF.

V and J are TRBV15 and TRBJ2-6, with D uncertain. The CDR3 totals 17 residues. V dropped 3 bases and J dropped 0 bases, with 12 bases sitting between them. Germline assignment: CDR1 LNHNV and CDR2 YYDKDF (reference sequence). The CDR3 protein is CATSSVAKSSGANVLTF. As DNA, the CDR3 is TGTGCCACCAGCAGCGTTGCAAAAAGCTCTGGGGCCAACGTCCTGACTTTC.

This clonotype showed up just a few times. The gene calls are TRBV4-3 and TRBJ2-3; 10 bases are a match to TRBD2. V lost 4 bases to trimming and J lost 3 bases; unmatched junction nucleotides: 7. Germline V gene lookup returns CDR1 LGHNA and CDR2 YSLEER. This CDR3 spans 16 amino acids. CDR3 in amino acids: CASSLSGTSATDTQYF. Written as DNA, the CDR3 is TGCGCCAGCAGCCTTTCCGGGACTAGCGCGACAGATACGCAGTATTTT.

This sequence joins TRBV24-1 and TRBJ2-1; D remains unclear. The CDR3 extends over 13 amino acids. The germline V gene encodes CDR1 KGHDR and CDR2 SFDVKD. Deletions cut 4 bases from V and 9 bases from J, with 12 bases between. The chain's CDR3 is CATSELELGEQFF. The CDR3, as DNA: TGTGCCACCAGTGAGCTAGAGCTGGGTGAGCAGTTCTTC.

This clonotype was picked up a small number of times. The V call is TRBV6-5, the J call TRBJ1-1; D may be TRBD1 (5 bases). Germline CDR1 and CDR2: MNHEY and SVGAGI. V lost 5 bases to trimming and J lost 6 bases, with 19 bases between them. The CDR3 is 15 amino acids. CDR3 nucleotide sequence: TGTGCCAGCAGTGGCTCGAGGGCAGGGACCGCTGAAGCTTTCTTT. This gives the protein CASSGSRAGTAEAFF.

The table lists this clonotype with a few counts. The chain employs TRBV9 and TRBJ2-2, with 16 bases identical to TRBD2. Germline V gene lookup returns CDR1 SGDLS and CDR2 YYNGEE. The CDR3 extends over 17 amino acids. V lost 9 bases to trimming and J lost 7 bases; unmatched junction nucleotides: 12. CDR3 sequence (DNA): TGTGCCAACGGGACTAGCGGGGGGGCGGGGAGTCACGGGGAGCTGTTTTTT. Translation gives CANGTSGGAGSHGELFF.